One and the same sample provided the 3 T cell receptor beta chains below, sequenced in a study of long-term antiretroviral therapy in people with HIV. At the survey level, the v3.0 immunoSEQ assay was run. Measured with immunoSEQ multiplex PCR; TCRdb has only the in-frame clones, and not every one. The sample holds fewer than 25,000 clones, more than 65% seen once. Sequencing was performed on unsorted PBMCs, taken 4.4 years after starting antiretroviral therapy. Source of these receptors: a man aged 25 to 40 with HIV.

The chain has TRBV7-9 and TRBJ2-7, with 7 bases lining up with TRBD1. The ends lost 0 bases at V and 2 bases at J; junction bases unmatched: 4. Germline CDR1 SEHNR, CDR2 FQNEAQ (reference sequence). The CDR3 extends over 15 amino acids. CDR3 nucleotides: TGTGCCAGCAGCTTAGCGTCCGGACAGGCCTACGAGCAGTACTTC. Translated, it gives CASSLASGQAYEQYF.

The chain employs TRBV5-1 and TRBJ2-7, with 14 bases fitting TRBD2. Germline loops: CDR1 SGHRS, CDR2 YFSETQ. The V and J ends lost 4 bases and 2 bases, in that order; junction bases with no gene match: 2. The length of the CDR3 is 15 residues. The CDR3 sequence is CASSATSGGAYEQYF. CDR3 DNA: TGCGCCAGCAGCGCGACTAGCGGGGGGGCCTACGAGCAGTACTTC.

This clone came up a few times. Other DNA variants within this sample encode the same CDR3. The gene calls are TRBV13 and TRBJ2-3, with 9 bases matching TRBD2. The ends lost 0 bases at V and 6 bases at J; junction bases unmatched: 1. The CDR3 covers 14 residues. CDR1 is PRHDT and CDR2 is FYEKMQ in the germline V gene (reference sequence). CDR3 amino acids: CASSLGLAGDTQYF. The CDR3 DNA is TGTGCCAGCAGCTTAGGGCTAGCGGGGGATACGCAGTATTTT. Supplemented by reference TRBV13 and TRBJ2-3, the full variable domain reads AAGVIQSPRHLIKEKRETATLKCYPIPRHDTVYWYQQGPGQDPQFLISFYEKMQSDKGSIPDRFSAQQFSDYHSELNMSSLELGDSALYFCASSLGLAGDTQYFGPGTRLTVL.